The TCR beta chain described here comes from a study of T-cell memory formation after mild COVID-19. TCRdb reanalysed the 5' RACE reads using MiXCR and keeps one entry per CDR3 protein. The table has tens of thousands of distinct CDR3 sequences, roughly 7.2% seen once. Study-wide results and limits: Contracting clones, day 15 to 85, had balanced CD4/CD8, and later expanders favored CD4+. Some clones that responded were present in memory (sampled pre-infection), which suggests cross-reactive memory joined.

In this sample, this clonotype turned up a few times. Its antigen remains unknown. There are 16 residues in the CDR3. Per the germline V gene, CDR1 is SGHVS and CDR2 is FNYEAQ. J gave up 5 bases and V 6 bases, and 12 bases lay outside the gene matches. This clonotype originated in a young man who had mild COVID-19 (a few samples of this study predate the infection). Cell type and time point are not known. The chain employs TRBV7-6 and TRBJ2-5; TRBD1 aligns across 10 bases. Sample: PBMCs or a T cell subset sorted from them (not recorded which). CDR3 bases: TGTGCCAGCAGTTACATCCCAGACAGGGGGCGGGAGACCCAGTACTTC. It encodes CASSYIPDRGRETQYF.